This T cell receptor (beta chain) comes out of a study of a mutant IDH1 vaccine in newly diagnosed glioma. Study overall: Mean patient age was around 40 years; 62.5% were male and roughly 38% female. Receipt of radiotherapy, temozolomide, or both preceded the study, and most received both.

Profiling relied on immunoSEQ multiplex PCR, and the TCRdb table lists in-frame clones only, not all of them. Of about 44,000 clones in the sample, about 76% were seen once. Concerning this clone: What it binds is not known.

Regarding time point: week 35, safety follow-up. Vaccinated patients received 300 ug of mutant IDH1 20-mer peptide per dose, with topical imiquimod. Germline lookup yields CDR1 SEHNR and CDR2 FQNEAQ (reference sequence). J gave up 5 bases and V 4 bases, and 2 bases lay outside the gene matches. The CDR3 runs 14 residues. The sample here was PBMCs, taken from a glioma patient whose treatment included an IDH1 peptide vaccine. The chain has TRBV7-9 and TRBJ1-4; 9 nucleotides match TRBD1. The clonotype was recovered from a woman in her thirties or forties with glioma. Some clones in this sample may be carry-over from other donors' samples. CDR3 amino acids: CASSYGQGNEKLFF. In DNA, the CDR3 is TGTGCCAGCAGCTACGGACAGGGGAATGAAAAACTGTTTTTT.